This T cell receptor beta chain derives from a study of CD8 T cells in ankylosing spondylitis. Study findings and constraints: Researchers report that disease-linked clones proved CD8+ and relatively rare in peripheral blood. There was reportedly significant enrichment of clones that were disease-linked in matched ankylosing spondylitis synovial fluid. It appeared that ankylosing spondylitis blood was characterized by a TCR beta motif of seven or eight highly homologous variants.

This clonotype was recorded at least ten times. Its antigen is unknown. Trimming removed 1 base from V and 3 bases from J, with 15 bases in between. Germline CDR1 is LGHNA and CDR2 is YNFKEQ. The CDR3 length is 16 residues. TCRdb used MiXCR to reprocess the 5' RACE reads, holding one entry per CDR3 protein. The sample contains around 220,000 distinct CDR3 sequences, around 17% of which appear only once. The chain links TRBV4-2 to TRBJ1-2; D ambiguous. Sequenced input: blood, either unsorted or a sorted T cell fraction (not recorded which). The TCR was taken from a male donor with ankylosing spondylitis. CDR3 amino acids: CASSQVREVGDYGYTF. DNA for the CDR3: TGTGCCAGCAGCCAAGTAAGAGAGGTTGGGGACTATGGCTACACCTTC.